A selection of T cell receptor beta chains follows, all from one sample in a study of T-cell memory formation after mild COVID-19. In TCRdb, the 5' RACE reads were re-called with MiXCR into one record per CDR3 protein. The table shows under 650,000 distinct CDR3 sequences, with over 15% occurring only once. Sequencing used PBMCs or a T cell subset sorted from them (not recorded which). These receptors were taken from an adult woman who had mild COVID-19 (a few samples of this study predate the infection). Cell type and time point are not known. CDR3s leave out the opening cysteine and the closing phenylalanine or tryptophan.

J	V	CDR3
TRBJ2-4	TRBV29-1	SVADGVKNIQY
TRBJ1-6	TRBV30	AWRESRGNLFGRSLH
TRBJ1-1	TRBV5-8	ASSLAVTGGREAF
TRBJ2-1	TRBV6-2/TRBV6-3	ASSPRDAYNEQF
TRBJ2-3	TRBV7-2	ASSFVTSGTDTQY
TRBJ2-7	TRBV6-2/TRBV6-3	ASHLGGLGEQY
TRBJ1-1	TRBV12-3/TRBV12-4	ASTFTGALGAF
TRBJ1-6	TRBV25-1	ASNGEGSPLH
TRBJ2-2	TRBV7-9	ASSPPLENTGELF
TRBJ1-1	TRBV7-6	ASSLARQGGGTEAF
TRBJ2-1	TRBV12-3/TRBV12-4	ASSWTSGNAEQF
TRBJ2-1	TRBV4-1	ASSHVSGGPYNEQF
TRBJ1-2	TRBV20-1	SASGTGASLYGYT
TRBJ2-3	TRBV20-1	SARKGRITDTQY
TRBJ2-1	TRBV24-1	ATSEKIGTSWYEQF
TRBJ2-5	TRBV2	ASRRETGEETQY
TRBJ2-5	TRBV7-3	ASSLDNTKTQY
TRBJ2-7	TRBV12-3/TRBV12-4	ASSYGQAYEQY
TRBJ2-7	TRBV6-5	ASSYSDRSSSYEQY
TRBJ2-1	TRBV29-1	SVVDQRGYNEQF
TRBJ1-1	TRBV7-6	ASSLALGSGAEAF
TRBJ2-3	TRBV5-1	ASSFRAGRVDTQY
TRBJ1-1	TRBV7-2	ASSWGQQNTEAF
TRBJ1-5	TRBV5-6	ASSSLQGPHQPQH
TRBJ1-2	TRBV4-1	ASSRLVTYGYT
TRBJ1-5	TRBV12-3/TRBV12-4	ASSLDQGINQPQH
TRBJ1-5	TRBV12-3/TRBV12-4	ASSETGDQPQH
TRBJ2-1	TRBV7-2	ASSLGTTGNPY
TRBJ2-7	TRBV5-1	ASSDGLNTGEQY
TRBJ2-7	TRBV5-1	ATSLRGPGGEQY
TRBJ2-1	TRBV6-1	ASSPNLGPEEF
TRBJ2-7	TRBV12-3/TRBV12-4	ASSLTMGLASEQY
TRBJ2-1	TRBV5-1	ASSYGGARYNEQF
TRBJ2-1	TRBV7-9	ASSSTSRGLAGGISYNEQF
TRBJ2-4	TRBV15	ATSRDLAKNIQY
TRBJ1-2	TRBV7-9	ASSLVESGYT
TRBJ1-2	TRBV12-3/TRBV12-4	ASTRTGSPSNYGYT
TRBJ2-1	TRBV15	ATSRDLEGLAGGDEQF
TRBJ2-7	TRBV9	ASSVVPQSYEQY
TRBJ2-7	TRBV7-9	ASSATSKGAYEQY
TRBJ2-3	TRBV9	ASSVQAGFTDTQY
TRBJ2-7	TRBV20-1	SARVRTEPSYEQY
TRBJ2-3	TRBV7-2	ASSFPAGVSWATDTQY